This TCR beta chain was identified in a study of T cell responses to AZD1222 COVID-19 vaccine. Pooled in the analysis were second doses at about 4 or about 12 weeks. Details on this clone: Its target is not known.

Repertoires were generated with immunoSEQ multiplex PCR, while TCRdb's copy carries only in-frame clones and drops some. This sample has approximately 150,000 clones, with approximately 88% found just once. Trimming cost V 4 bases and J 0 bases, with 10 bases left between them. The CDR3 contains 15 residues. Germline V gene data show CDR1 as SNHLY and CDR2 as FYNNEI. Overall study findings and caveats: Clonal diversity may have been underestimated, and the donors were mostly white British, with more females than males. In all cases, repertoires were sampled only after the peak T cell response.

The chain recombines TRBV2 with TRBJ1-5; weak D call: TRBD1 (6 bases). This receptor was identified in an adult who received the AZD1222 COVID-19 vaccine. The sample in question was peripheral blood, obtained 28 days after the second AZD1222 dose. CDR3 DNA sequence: TGTGCCAGCAGTGGACAGGCGTATAGCAATCAGCCCCAGCATTTT. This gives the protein CASSGQAYSNQPQHF.